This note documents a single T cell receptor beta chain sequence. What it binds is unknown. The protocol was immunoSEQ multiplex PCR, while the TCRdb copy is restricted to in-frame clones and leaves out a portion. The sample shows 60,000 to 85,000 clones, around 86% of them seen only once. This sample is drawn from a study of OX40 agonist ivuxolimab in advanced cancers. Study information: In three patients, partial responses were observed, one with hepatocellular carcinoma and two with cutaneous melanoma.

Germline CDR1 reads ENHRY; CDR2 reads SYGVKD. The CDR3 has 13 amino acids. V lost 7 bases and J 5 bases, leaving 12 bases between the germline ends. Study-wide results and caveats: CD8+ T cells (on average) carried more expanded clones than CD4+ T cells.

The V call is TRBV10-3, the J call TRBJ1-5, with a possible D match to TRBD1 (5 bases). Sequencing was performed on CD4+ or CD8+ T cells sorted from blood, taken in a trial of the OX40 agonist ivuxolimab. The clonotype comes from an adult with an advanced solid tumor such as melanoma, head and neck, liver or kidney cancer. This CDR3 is CAIKGEADQPQHF. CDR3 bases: TGTGCCATCAAAGGGGAGGCGGATCAGCCCCAGCATTTT.